One T cell receptor (beta chain) is described in this entry. This specimen belongs to a study of blood T cell repertoires in COVID-19. Study-level information: Samples came from the United States, Italy and Spain, spanning acute and convalescent COVID-19. Nucleic acid was either cDNA or gDNA, and it came from T cells, B-cell-depleted T cells, or PBMCs.

Profiling relied on immunoSEQ multiplex PCR, and the TCRdb table lists in-frame clones only, not all of them. The sample has about 67,000 clones; around nine tenths are singletons. V shed 5 bases, J shed 6 bases, and the junction held 8 bases outside the gene matches. This CDR3 is 15 amino acids long. Germline V lookup: CDR1 LNHNV, CDR2 YYDKDF (reference sequence). The sample was peripheral blood. The clonotype was recovered from a woman of 80 years or more with acute or convalescent COVID-19. V is TRBV15 and J is TRBJ2-2; 8 bases map to TRBD1. In DNA form, the CDR3 reads TGTGCCACCAGCCGACGACAGGGGAAGGCCGGGGAGCTGTTTTTT. This sequence encodes CATSRRQGKAGELFF.